This T cell receptor (beta chain) was sequenced for a study of T cell responses to AZD1222 COVID-19 vaccine. V was clipped by 0 bases and J by 2 bases, with 11 bases between them. The germline V gene has CDR1 ENHRY and CDR2 SYGVKD. The CDR3 spans 16 residues. This clone was recorded once. Produced via immunoSEQ multiplex PCR; TCRdb's table is partial and in-frame only. In the table there are 95,000 to 100,000 clones, roughly 90% of which are singletons. The specimen was peripheral blood, collected 28 days after the second AZD1222 dose. The chain uses TRBV10-3 and TRBJ1-5; D is ambiguous. This clonotype was obtained from an adult who received the AZD1222 COVID-19 vaccine. CDR3 DNA sequence: TGTGCCATCAGTGAGTCCGCCCCCGCGGGCAATCAGCCCCAGCATTTT. It specifies CAISESAPAGNQPQHF.